These 14 T cell receptor beta chains were sequenced from one sample in a study of OX40 agonist ivuxolimab in advanced cancers. The data were produced by immunoSEQ multiplex PCR, yet TCRdb's version contains in-frame clones alone and is incomplete. The sample carries approximately 110,000 clones, approximately 90% recorded once. Sequences were derived from CD4+ or CD8+ T cells sorted from blood, sampled in a trial of the OX40 agonist ivuxolimab. The receptors were gathered from an adult with an advanced solid tumor such as melanoma, head and neck, liver or kidney cancer.

The chain uses TRBV7-8 and TRBJ2-5, with unresolved D. Germline CDR1 SGHVS, CDR2 FQNEAQ. Between the trimmed V and J ends, which lost 1 base and 6 bases, there was a span of 18 bases. The CDR3 extends over 16 amino acids. CDR3 in amino acids: CASSLGVGGAVQTQYF. CDR3 sequence (DNA): TGTGCCAGCAGCTTAGGGGTTGGCGGTGCGGTACAGACCCAGTACTTC.

This clone was detected only once. The chain recombines TRBV5-1 with TRBJ2-2; no firm D call. Trimming stripped 0 bases from V and 0 bases from J, with 9 bases between. The CDR3 covers 16 residues. Germline V gives CDR1 SGHRS, CDR2 YFSETQ. CDR3 residues: CASSLGSLSNTGELFF. CDR3 in DNA: TGCGCCAGCAGCTTGGGGAGCCTCTCGAACACCGGGGAGCTGTTTTTT.

J is TRBJ2-7 and V is TRBV5-1; 7 nucleotides agree with TRBD2. This CDR3 is built from 16 residues. Losses at the gene ends were 0 bases for V and 2 bases for J; bases not matched to a gene: 8. Per germline, CDR1 SGHRS and CDR2 YFSETQ. The CDR3 nucleotides read TGCGCCAGCAGCTTGGTCGGGGGAGGGCCCACCTACGAGCAGTACTTC. Its protein product is CASSLVGGGPTYEQYF.

This rearrangement joins TRBV28 to TRBJ2-1; D is possibly TRBD2 (6 bases). The germline V gene encodes CDR1 MDHEN and CDR2 SYDVKM. The CDR3 covers 17 residues. Trimming left V 6 bases short and J 2 bases short, with 20 bases between. CDR3 in amino acids: CASSLKRRDRPYNEQFF. As DNA, the CDR3 is TGTGCCAGCAGCCTAAAAAGGAGGGACCGCCCCTACAATGAGCAGTTCTTC.

This chain connects TRBV5-1 to TRBJ2-1; perhaps D is TRBD1 or TRBD2 (5 bases each). CDR3 size: 15 residues. V was shortened by 1 base and J by 3 bases, with 11 bases between the two germline ends. Germline assignment: CDR1 SGHRS and CDR2 YFSETQ. CDR3 nucleotide sequence: TGCGCCAGCAGCTTGTCATCGGGGCGCTACAATGAGCAGTTCTTC. As protein: CASSLSSGRYNEQFF.

The genes are TRBV11-3 and TRBJ2-5; 14 bases align to TRBD2. The CDR3 covers 16 residues. The J segment lost 3 bases and the V segment lost 5 bases, leaving 5 bases of the junction unmatched. Per the germline V gene, CDR1 is SGHNT and CDR2 is YENEEA. This chain's CDR3 is CASSTGTSGSKETQYF. CDR3 nucleotides: TGTGCCAGCAGCACCGGGACTAGCGGGAGCAAAGAGACCCAGTACTTC.

The J gene is TRBJ2-5, the V gene TRBV28, with 13 bases identical to TRBD2. The V gene end was trimmed by 8 bases and the J gene end by 5 bases; junction bases not matched to a gene: 5. CDR1 MDHEN and CDR2 SYDVKM come from the germline V gene. The CDR3 consists of 14 residues. The CDR3 region is CASPGLAGAETQYF. The CDR3 DNA is TGTGCCAGCCCAGGACTAGCGGGAGCGGAGACCCAGTACTTC.

The V call is TRBV18, the J call TRBJ1-4; 9 bases are a match to TRBD1. In germline, CDR1 is KGHSH, CDR2 LQKENI. The CDR3 loop spans 15 amino acids. V lost 2 bases to trimming and J lost 7 bases; unmatched junction nucleotides: 5. The CDR3 DNA reads as TGTGCCAGCTCACCAGGAGGGACAGGGCGTGAAAAACTGTTTTTT. Translated, it gives CASSPGGTGREKLFF.

V usage is TRBV10-3 and J usage is TRBJ2-5; 8 bases fit TRBD2. With 4 bases clipped from V and 7 bases from J, the junction kept 20 bases outside the gene matches. The length of the CDR3 is 18 residues. Germline lookup yields CDR1 ENHRY and CDR2 SYGVKD. Here the CDR3 DNA reads TGTGCCATCAGTGCCTCTACGAGCGGGAGTGTAGAGGGCGTGACCCAGTACTTC. Residues: CAISASTSGSVEGVTQYF.

This clone was seen just once. The rearrangement uses TRBV28 and TRBJ1-4, with 10 bases identical to TRBD1. CDR3 length equals 14 residues. Losses at the gene ends were 8 bases for V and 7 bases for J; bases not matched to a gene: 7. Germline V lookup: CDR1 MDHEN, CDR2 SYDVKM. In DNA, the CDR3 is TGTGCCAGCGTCGACAGGGGGCGTCGTGAAAAACTGTTTTTT. This codes for CASVDRGRREKLFF.

The rearrangement joins TRBV14 to TRBJ1-1, with D maybe TRBD1 (6 bases). The length of the CDR3 is 13 residues. The V and J ends lost 9 bases and 0 bases respectively, with 11 bases between them. From germline, CDR1 is SGHDN and CDR2 FVKESK. The chain's CDR3 is CASKGQLNTEAFF. As DNA, the CDR3 is TGTGCCAGTAAAGGACAGTTGAACACTGAAGCTTTCTTT.

The chain has TRBV9 and TRBJ2-5; D not certain. The J call may be faulty, since TRBJ2-7 better matches the DNA end. CDR1 is SGDLS and CDR2 is YYNGEE in the germline V gene. This CDR3 contains 16 residues. The CDR3 region has the DNA TGTGCCAGCAGCGCGGGTGGTGGCAGTAGTAGGTACGAGCAGTACTTC. Its translation: CASSAGGGSSRYEQYF.

The rearrangement links TRBV27 to TRBJ1-5; no definite D call. CDR1 and CDR2 (germline): MNHEY, SMNVEV (reference sequence). Trimming pared 1 base from V and 0 bases from J, leaving 1 base between. The CDR3 contains 13 residues. CDR3 DNA: TGTGCCAGCAGTTTATTTAGCAATCAGCCCCAGCATTTT. This sequence encodes CASSLFSNQPQHF.

This sequence joins TRBV19 and TRBJ2-7; TRBD2 might be the D (6 bases). The germline V and J ends were trimmed by 5 bases and 2 bases, with 13 bases remaining between them. Germline V lookup: CDR1 LNHDA, CDR2 SQIVND (reference sequence). The CDR3 totals 14 residues. CDR3 sequence (DNA): TGTGCCAGTAGTCCCCTTGGGAGGACCTACGAGCAGTACTTC. Translation gives CASSPLGRTYEQYF.